This T cell receptor (beta chain) came from a study of CD8 T cells in Susac syndrome. After extraction with the RNeasy kit, roughly 0.45 to 1 ug of the RNA was reverse transcribed using random hexamers. An immunoSEQ multiplex PCR generated amplified TCR beta CDR3 products spanning 54 Vbeta and 13 Jbeta. TCRdb analysed the immunoSEQ multiplex PCR reads with MiXCR anew, one entry per CDR3 protein. The sample gives more than 65,000 distinct CDR3 sequences, approximately 95% of which show up once; over 0.35% is in the top ten. TCR beta sequences were obtained from blood CD8+ and CD4+ T cells. This CDR3 spans 15 amino acids. Germline V gene lookup returns CDR1 DFQATT and CDR2 SNEGSKA (reference sequence). V shed 1 base and J shed 0 bases, with 10 bases lying between them.

V gene TRBV20-1 combines with J gene TRBJ2-1, with D hard to call. Sequencing was performed on CD8+ T cells from PBMCs. This TCR was sampled from a human donor with Susac syndrome. CDR3 DNA: TGCAGTGCTAGAGGACGCCCGAGCTCCTACAATGAGCAGTTCTTC. Residues: CSARGRPSSYNEQFF.